This TCR beta chain stems from a study of brain T cells in children with intractable seizures. Trimming shortened V by 5 bases and J by 6 bases, and 13 bases separated the two germline ends. The CDR3 sequence is 14 residues long. Germline V lookup: CDR1 LNHDA, CDR2 SQIVND (reference sequence). TCRdb's copy holds only in-frame clones and misses some; the assay was immunoSEQ multiplex PCR. Altogether about 320,000 clones are present, roughly 92% being singletons, with the ten largest covering around 5%. Described time point: blood from clinic visit 5 months post-surgery; TSC patient then seizure free. Sequencing was limited to surgery cases with top T cell transcript signatures in brain tissue.

This clonotype was obtained from a boy in the first two years of life with tuberous sclerosis and intractable seizures. This sample comprised peripheral blood, obtained roughly 5 months after surgery. The gene calls are TRBV19 and TRBJ2-2; D may be TRBD1 (6 bases). This CDR3 is CASSVDSDAGELFF. The DNA for the CDR3 is TGTGCCAGTAGTGTGGACAGCGACGCCGGGGAGCTGTTTTTT.